This is a list of T cell receptor beta chains from one sample in a study of shared clonotypes between healthy human individuals. Clones were read by immunoSEQ multiplex PCR, and TCRdb kept only the in-frame ones, dropping some. Among around 2,000,000 clones listed, approximately 94% were seen once. Sample: naive CD8+ T cells sorted from blood. Source of these receptors: a man aged 18 to 29 in good health. The CDR3 runs from the conserved cysteine through the conserved F or W. The D gene is left open where the match is weak. Clone size appears in some rows only: once, few, many, or a class for an expanded clone.

d_gene | j_gene | abundance | v_gene | len | CDR3aa | CDR3nt
TRBD1 | TRBJ2-7 | NA | TRBV4-3 | 14 | CASSQAWDRPQQYF | TGCGCCAGCAGCCAAGCATGGGACAGGCCACAGCAGTACTTC
NA | TRBJ2-7 | NA | TRBV4-3 | 13 | CASSQGTGYEQYF | TGCGCCAGCAGCCAAGGAACAGGCTACGAGCAGTACTTC
NA | TRBJ2-5 | NA | TRBV4-3 | 16 | CASSQDRVSGGETQYF | TGCGCCAGCAGCCAAGATCGGGTTAGCGGAGGGGAGACCCAGTACTTC
NA | TRBJ2-3 | NA | TRBV30 | 15 | CAWSGPGGDSDTQYF | TGTGCCTGGAGTGGCCCTGGCGGGGACTCAGATACGCAGTATTTT
NA | TRBJ2-4 | NA | TRBV27 | 14 | CASSSTLAKNIQYF | TGTGCCAGCAGTTCGACCCTCGCCAAAAACATTCAGTACTTC
TRBD2 | TRBJ2-2 | NA | TRBV15 | 16 | CATSRAAGGYRWELFF | TGTGCCACCAGCAGAGCGGCGGGAGGGTATCGATGGGAGCTGTTTTTT
NA | TRBJ1-5 | NA | TRBV27 | 16 | CASRRLRGDGNQPQHF | TGTGCCAGCAGAAGACTCAGAGGGGACGGCAATCAGCCCCAGCATTTT
NA | TRBJ2-5 | NA | TRBV4-3 | 15 | CASSRILADQETQYF | TGCGCCAGCAGCCGGATACTAGCAGACCAAGAGACCCAGTACTTC
TRBD2 | TRBJ2-7 | NA | TRBV6-5 | 15 | CASSFLAESSYEQYF | TGTGCCAGCAGCTTCCTAGCGGAGAGCTCCTACGAGCAGTACTTC
NA | TRBJ1-2 | NA | TRBV9 | 13 | CASSFQQGYGYTF | TGTGCCAGCAGCTTCCAACAGGGCTATGGCTACACCTTC
TRBD2 | TRBJ2-1 | NA | TRBV9 | 16 | CASSVAAGGSYNEQFF | TGTGCCAGCAGCGTAGCTGCGGGGGGCTCCTACAATGAGCAGTTCTTC
TRBD1 | TRBJ1-2 | NA | TRBV6-5 | 15 | CASSLLVGTDYGYTF | TGTGCCAGCAGTCTGTTAGTAGGGACAGACTATGGCTACACCTTC
NA | TRBJ1-2 | once | TRBV30 | 15 | CAWSVSRGLLYGYTF | TGTGCCTGGAGCGTGAGTAGGGGCCTTCTTTATGGCTACACCTTC
NA | TRBJ2-3 | NA | TRBV15 | 14 | CATSPTAGTDTQYF | TGTGCCACCAGTCCGACAGCTGGCACAGATACGCAGTATTTT
NA | TRBJ2-7 | NA | TRBV10-1 | 13 | CASRGGRPYEQYF | TGCGCCAGCAGGGGGGGGCGCCCCTACGAGCAGTACTTC
TRBD2 | TRBJ2-3 | NA | TRBV5-4 | 18 | CASSSRLAGGASTDTQYF | TGTGCCAGCAGCTCCCGACTAGCGGGTGGTGCTAGCACAGATACGCAGTATTTT
TRBD1 | TRBJ1-1 | NA | TRBV6-6 | 16 | CASSYPGQGVKYEAFF | TGTGCCAGCAGTTACCCTGGACAGGGCGTAAAGTATGAAGCTTTCTTT
TRBD1 | TRBJ2-7 | NA | TRBV27 | 17 | CASSSILGLDRPYEQYF | TGTGCCAGCAGTTCAATATTGGGCCTGGACAGGCCCTACGAGCAGTACTTC
NA | TRBJ2-7 | NA | TRBV9 | 14 | CASSAAGASYEQYF | TGTGCCAGCAGCGCCGCAGGAGCCTCCTACGAGCAGTACTTC
NA | TRBJ2-7 | NA | TRBV28 | 12 | CASSPGTNEQYF | TGTGCCAGCAGCCCCGGGACAAATGAGCAGTACTTC
NA | TRBJ2-7 | NA | TRBV5-6 | 13 | CASRYVGLNEQYF | TGTGCCAGCAGATATGTCGGACTGAACGAGCAGTACTTC
TRBD1 | TRBJ2-5 | NA | TRBV19 | 14 | CASSSGTEGETQYF | TGTGCCAGTAGTTCCGGGACAGAGGGAGAGACCCAGTACTTC
NA | TRBJ2-5 | NA | TRBV27 | 14 | CASRLTGRQETQYF | TGTGCCAGCAGGCTTACAGGGAGGCAAGAGACCCAGTACTTC
NA | TRBJ2-7 | NA | TRBV2 | 12 | CASRGAPYEQYF | TGTGCCAGCAGAGGGGCGCCTTACGAGCAGTACTTC
NA | TRBJ2-1 | NA | TRBV10-1 | 14 | CASSEETGEDEQFF | TGCGCCAGCAGTGAAGAGACAGGAGAGGATGAGCAGTTCTTC
TRBD1 | TRBJ2-7 | NA | TRBV12-5 | 15 | CASGLAPGQVYEQYF | TGTGCTAGTGGTTTGGCCCCGGGACAGGTCTACGAGCAGTACTTC
NA | TRBJ2-7 | NA | TRBV11-2 | 17 | CASSLAPQDGIGLEQYF | TGTGCCAGCAGCTTAGCACCCCAGGATGGAATAGGGCTCGAGCAGTACTTC
NA | TRBJ2-2 | NA | TRBV27 | 13 | CASRLAYTGELFF | TGTGCCAGCAGGCTAGCCTACACCGGGGAGCTGTTTTTT
NA | TRBJ2-7 | NA | TRBV19 | 16 | CASSIGGGTRLYEQYF | TGTGCCAGTAGTATAGGAGGGGGGACGAGGCTCTACGAGCAGTACTTC
TRBD2 | TRBJ2-1 | NA | TRBV6-5 | 16 | CASSYSAAGSYNEQFF | TGTGCCAGCAGTTACTCGGCAGCGGGGTCCTACAATGAGCAGTTCTTC
TRBD1 | TRBJ2-6 | NA | TRBV2 | 15 | CASIGTDSGANVLTF | TGTGCCAGCATCGGGACAGACTCTGGGGCCAACGTCCTGACTTTC
NA | TRBJ2-7 | NA | TRBV7-2 | 14 | CASTGTGFGDEQYF | TGTGCCAGCACCGGGACGGGCTTCGGGGACGAGCAGTACTTC
NA | TRBJ2-3 | NA | TRBV6-1 | 15 | CASSLGTVETDTQYF | TGTGCCAGCAGCTTAGGGACGGTGGAGACAGATACGCAGTATTTT
NA | TRBJ1-4 | NA | TRBV28 | 14 | CASSLTDINEKLFF | TGTGCCAGCAGTCTGACAGATATTAATGAAAAACTGTTTTTT
NA | TRBJ2-5 | NA | TRBV27 | 13 | CASSLWWGETQYF | TGTGCCAGCAGTTTATGGTGGGGAGAGACCCAGTACTTC
NA | TRBJ2-7 | NA | TRBV6-5 | 13 | CASSYGFSYEQYF | TGTGCCAGCAGTTACGGATTCTCCTACGAGCAGTACTTC
TRBD1 | TRBJ1-1 | NA | TRBV6-1 | 14 | CASSPTGAGTEAFF | TGTGCCAGCAGTCCCACAGGGGCCGGCACTGAAGCTTTCTTT
NA | TRBJ2-1 | NA | TRBV6-6 | 15 | CASFLGFGENNEQFF | TGTGCCAGCTTCCTCGGCTTCGGGGAGAACAATGAGCAGTTCTTC
NA | TRBJ1-2 | NA | TRBV28 | 12 | CASSLQGLGYTF | TGTGCCAGCAGTTTACAGGGGCTTGGCTACACCTTC
NA | TRBJ2-5 | NA | TRBV27 | 14 | CASSLFPDVETQYF | TGTGCCAGCAGTTTATTTCCAGATGTCGAGACCCAGTACTTC
TRBD1 | TRBJ2-7 | NA | TRBV27 | 13 | CASSYRGTYEQYF | TGTGCCAGCAGCTACAGGGGGACCTACGAGCAGTACTTC
TRBD1 | TRBJ2-1 | NA | TRBV5-4 | 15 | CASSLGSGGDDEQFF | TGTGCCAGCAGCTTGGGGTCAGGGGGCGACGATGAGCAGTTCTTC
NA | TRBJ2-7 | NA | TRBV19 | 13 | CASSMTRGYEQYF | TGTGCCAGTAGTATGACTCGGGGATACGAGCAGTACTTC
NA | TRBJ2-2 | NA | TRBV13 | 19 | CASSSTKGGILPYTGELFF | TGTGCCAGCAGCTCAACTAAAGGAGGGATACTCCCCTACACCGGGGAGCTGTTTTTT
NA | TRBJ1-2 | NA | TRBV5-6 | 16 | CASSQDIDGAAYGYTF | TGTGCCAGCAGCCAGGACATTGATGGGGCCGCCTATGGCTACACCTTC
TRBD1 | TRBJ1-4 | NA | TRBV9 | 15 | CASSPTGGTNEKLFF | TGTGCCAGCAGCCCAACAGGGGGGACTAATGAAAAACTGTTTTTT
TRBD2 | TRBJ2-7 | NA | TRBV6-5 | 16 | CASSYEGTSGAYEQYF | TGTGCCAGCAGTTACGAGGGGACTAGCGGTGCCTACGAGCAGTACTTC
TRBD2 | TRBJ2-7 | NA | TRBV2 | 16 | CASSESQREISYEQYF | TGTGCCAGCAGTGAATCACAGCGGGAGATCTCCTACGAGCAGTACTTC
TRBD2 | TRBJ2-1 | NA | TRBV6-5 | 15 | CASSYGLAGSNEQFF | TGTGCCAGCAGTTACGGACTAGCGGGATCCAATGAGCAGTTCTTC
NA | TRBJ2-7 | NA | TRBV4-3 | 15 | CASSQDRAQEVEQYF | TGCGCCAGCAGCCAAGATCGAGCACAGGAGGTCGAGCAGTACTTC
NA | TRBJ2-7 | NA | TRBV7-7 | 13 | CASSLEADYEQYF | TGTGCTAGCAGCTTAGAGGCTGACTACGAGCAGTACTTC
NA | TRBJ1-1 | NA | TRBV7-9 | 13 | CASSLSGPTEAFF | TGTGCCAGCAGCTTATCAGGACCCACTGAAGCTTTCTTT
NA | TRBJ1-2 | NA | TRBV4-1 | 17 | CASSQDILRQDAYGYTF | TGCGCCAGCAGCCAAGATATTCTCCGACAGGACGCCTATGGCTACACCTTC
TRBD2 | TRBJ2-1 | once | TRBV9 | 14 | CASSVWAGDNEQFF | TGTGCCAGCAGCGTATGGGCGGGAGACAATGAGCAGTTCTTC
TRBD1 | TRBJ2-3 | NA | TRBV4-3 | 18 | CASSQDIGTGASTDTQYF | TGCGCCAGCAGCCAAGATATTGGGACAGGAGCTAGCACAGATACGCAGTATTTT